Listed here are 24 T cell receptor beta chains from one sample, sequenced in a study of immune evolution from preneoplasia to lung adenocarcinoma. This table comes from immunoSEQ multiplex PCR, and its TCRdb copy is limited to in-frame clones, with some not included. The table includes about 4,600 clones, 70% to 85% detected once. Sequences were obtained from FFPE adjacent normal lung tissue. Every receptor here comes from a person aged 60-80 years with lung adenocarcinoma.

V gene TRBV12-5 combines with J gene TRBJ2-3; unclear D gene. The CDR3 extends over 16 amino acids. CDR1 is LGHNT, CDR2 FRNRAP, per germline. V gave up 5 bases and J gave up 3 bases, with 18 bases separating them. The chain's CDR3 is CASGPLTLNETDTQYF. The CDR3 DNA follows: TGTGCTAGTGGTCCCCTGACCCTAAACGAGACAGATACGCAGTATTTT.

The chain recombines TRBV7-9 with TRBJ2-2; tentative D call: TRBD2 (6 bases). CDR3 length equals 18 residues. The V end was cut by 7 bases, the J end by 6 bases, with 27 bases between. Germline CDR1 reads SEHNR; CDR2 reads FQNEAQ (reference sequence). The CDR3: CASTAIASRESRAGELFF. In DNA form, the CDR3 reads TGTGCCAGCACAGCTATAGCTAGCCGGGAGTCTAGGGCCGGGGAGCTGTTTTTT. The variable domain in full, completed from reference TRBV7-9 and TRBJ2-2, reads DTGVSQNPRHKITKRGQNVTFRCDPISEHNRLYWYRQTLGQGPEFLTYFQNEAQLEKSRLLSDRFSAERPKGSFSTLEIQRTEQGDSAMYLCASTAIASRESRAGELFFGEGSRLTVL.

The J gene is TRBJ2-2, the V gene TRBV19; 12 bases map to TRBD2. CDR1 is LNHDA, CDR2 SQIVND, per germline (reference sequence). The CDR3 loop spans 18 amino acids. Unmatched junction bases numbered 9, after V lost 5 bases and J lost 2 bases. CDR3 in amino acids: CASSAASGRGGNTGELFF. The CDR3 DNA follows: TGTGCCAGTAGTGCGGCTAGCGGGAGGGGGGGTAACACCGGGGAGCTGTTTTTT.

The CDR3 DNA reads TGTGCCAGCAGGGCTTTGTGGGATAGCAATCAGCCCCAGCATTTT. Residues: CASRALWDSNQPQHF. V gene TRBV6-6 combines with J gene TRBJ1-5; D not certain. CDR3 size: 15 residues. Deletions cut 6 bases from V and 0 bases from J, with 12 bases between. From germline, CDR1 is MNHNY and CDR2 SVGAGI (reference sequence).

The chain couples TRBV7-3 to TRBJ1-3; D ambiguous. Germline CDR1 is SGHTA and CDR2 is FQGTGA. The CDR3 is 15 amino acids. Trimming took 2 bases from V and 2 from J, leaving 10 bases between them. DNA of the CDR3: TGTGCCAGCAGCTTAGGCTCCGGGGCTGGAAACACCATATATTTT. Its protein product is CASSLGSGAGNTIYF. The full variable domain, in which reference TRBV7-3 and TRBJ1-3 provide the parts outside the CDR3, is GAGVSQTPSNKVTEKGKYVELRCDPISGHTALYWYRQSLGQGPEFLIYFQGTGAADDSGLPNDRFFAVRPEGSVSTLKIQRTERGDSAVYLCASSLGSGAGNTIYFGEGSWLTVV.

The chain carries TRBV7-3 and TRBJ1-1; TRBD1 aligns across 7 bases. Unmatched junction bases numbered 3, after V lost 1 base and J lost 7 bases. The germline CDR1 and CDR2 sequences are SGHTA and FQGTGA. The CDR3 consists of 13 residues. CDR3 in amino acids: CASSLIRTGEAFF. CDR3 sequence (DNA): TGTGCCAGCAGCTTAATAAGGACAGGTGAAGCTTTCTTT.

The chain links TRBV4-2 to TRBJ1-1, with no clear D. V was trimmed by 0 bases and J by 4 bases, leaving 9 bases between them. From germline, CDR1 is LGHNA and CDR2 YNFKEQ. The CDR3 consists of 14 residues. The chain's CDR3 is CASSQDQGSTEAFF. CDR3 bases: TGTGCCAGCAGCCAAGACCAAGGTAGCACTGAAGCTTTCTTT.

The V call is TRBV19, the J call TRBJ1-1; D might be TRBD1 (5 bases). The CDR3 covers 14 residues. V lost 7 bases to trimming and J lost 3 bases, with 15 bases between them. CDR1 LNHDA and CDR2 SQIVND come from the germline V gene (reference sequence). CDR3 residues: CASTAGVVDTEAFF. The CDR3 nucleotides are TGTGCCAGTACAGCGGGGGTGGTTGACACTGAAGCTTTCTTT.

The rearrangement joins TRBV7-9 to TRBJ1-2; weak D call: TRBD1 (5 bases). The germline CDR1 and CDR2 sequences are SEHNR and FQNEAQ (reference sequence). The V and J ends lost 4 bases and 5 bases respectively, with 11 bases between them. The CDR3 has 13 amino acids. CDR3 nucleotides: TGTGCCAGCAGCTGGGACTTGCGGTATGGCTACACCTTC. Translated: CASSWDLRYGYTF.

The CDR3 region is CASSQDLDRGPRETQYF. The CDR3 DNA is TGCGCCAGCAGCCAAGATCTTGACAGGGGACCTCGGGAGACCCAGTACTTC. The chain combines TRBV4-1 with TRBJ2-5; 8 nucleotides agree with TRBD1. From germline, CDR1 is MGHRA and CDR2 YSYEKL. V lost 0 bases and J lost 5; bases outside the gene matches: 11. The CDR3 has 17 residues.

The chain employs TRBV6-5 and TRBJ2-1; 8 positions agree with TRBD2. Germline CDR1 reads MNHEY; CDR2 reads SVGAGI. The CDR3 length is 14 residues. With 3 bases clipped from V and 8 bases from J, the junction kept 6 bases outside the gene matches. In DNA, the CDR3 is TGTGCCAGCAGTTATACAGCGGGAGCTGATGAGCAGTTCTTC. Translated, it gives CASSYTAGADEQFF.

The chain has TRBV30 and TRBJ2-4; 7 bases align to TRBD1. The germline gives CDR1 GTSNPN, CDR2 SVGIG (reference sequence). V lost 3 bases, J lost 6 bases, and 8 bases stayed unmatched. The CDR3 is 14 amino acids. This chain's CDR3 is CAWSPQGPGNIQYF. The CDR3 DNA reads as TGTGCCTGGAGCCCACAGGGGCCGGGAAACATTCAGTACTTC.

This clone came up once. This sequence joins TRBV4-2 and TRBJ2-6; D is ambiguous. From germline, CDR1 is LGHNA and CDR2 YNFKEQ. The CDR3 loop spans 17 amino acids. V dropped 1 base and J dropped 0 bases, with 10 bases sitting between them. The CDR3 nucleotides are TGTGCCAGCAGCCAAGGGGTCGCAAACTCTGGGGCCAACGTCCTGACTTTC. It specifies CASSQGVANSGANVLTF.

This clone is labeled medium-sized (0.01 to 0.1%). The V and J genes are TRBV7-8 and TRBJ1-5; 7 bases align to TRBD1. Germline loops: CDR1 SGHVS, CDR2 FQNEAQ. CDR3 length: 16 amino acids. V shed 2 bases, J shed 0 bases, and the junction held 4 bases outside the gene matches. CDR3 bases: TGTGCCAGCAGCTTAACAGGGGCGAATAGCAATCAGCCCCAGCATTTT. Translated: CASSLTGANSNQPQHF.

For the CDR3, the DNA is TGTGCCTGGAGTGTAACCCCTAACTATGGCTACACCTTC. Translation gives CAWSVTPNYGYTF. V usage is TRBV30 and J usage is TRBJ1-2; D uncertain. Trimming took off 0 bases at V and 0 bases at J, with 5 bases between the two ends. This CDR3 is 13 amino acids long. CDR1 is GTSNPN and CDR2 is SVGIG in the germline V gene (reference sequence).

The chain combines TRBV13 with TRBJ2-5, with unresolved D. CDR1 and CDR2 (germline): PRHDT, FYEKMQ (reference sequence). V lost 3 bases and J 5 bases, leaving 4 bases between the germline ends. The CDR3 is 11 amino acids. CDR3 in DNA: TGTGCCAGCAGCTTGAGTGAGACCCAGTACTTC. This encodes CASSLSETQYF.

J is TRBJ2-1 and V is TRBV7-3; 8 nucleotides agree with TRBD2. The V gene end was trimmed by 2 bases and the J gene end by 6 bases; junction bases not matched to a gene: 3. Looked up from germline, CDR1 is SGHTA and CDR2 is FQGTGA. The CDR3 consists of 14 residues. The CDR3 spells CASSLAGGVNEQFF. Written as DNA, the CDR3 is TGTGCCAGCAGCTTAGCGGGAGGAGTCAATGAGCAGTTCTTC.

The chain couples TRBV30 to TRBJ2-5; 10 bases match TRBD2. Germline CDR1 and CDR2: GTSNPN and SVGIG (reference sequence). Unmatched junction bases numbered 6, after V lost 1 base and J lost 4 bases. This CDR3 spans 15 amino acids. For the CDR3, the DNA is TGTGCCTGGAGTGGTGCTAGCGGGAGCACAGAGACCCAGTACTTC. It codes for CAWSGASGSTETQYF.

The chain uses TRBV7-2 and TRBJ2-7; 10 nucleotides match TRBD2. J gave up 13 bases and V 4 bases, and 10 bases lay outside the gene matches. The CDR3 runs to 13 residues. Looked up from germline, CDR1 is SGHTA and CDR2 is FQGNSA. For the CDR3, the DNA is TGTGCCAGCAGCTCCATAATAGCGGGAGGTCAATACTTC. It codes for CASSSIIAGGQYF.

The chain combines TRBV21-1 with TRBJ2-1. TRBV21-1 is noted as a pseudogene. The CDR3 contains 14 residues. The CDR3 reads CASSKGPCNNEQFF. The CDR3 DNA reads TGTGCCAGCAGCAAAGGACCGTGTAACAATGAGCAGTTCTTC.

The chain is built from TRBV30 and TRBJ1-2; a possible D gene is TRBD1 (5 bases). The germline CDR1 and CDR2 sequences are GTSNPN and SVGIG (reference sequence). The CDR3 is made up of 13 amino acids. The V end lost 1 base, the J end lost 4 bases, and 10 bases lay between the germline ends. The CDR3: CAWSASGVYGYTF. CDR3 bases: TGTGCCTGGAGTGCCTCGGGGGTCTATGGCTACACCTTC.

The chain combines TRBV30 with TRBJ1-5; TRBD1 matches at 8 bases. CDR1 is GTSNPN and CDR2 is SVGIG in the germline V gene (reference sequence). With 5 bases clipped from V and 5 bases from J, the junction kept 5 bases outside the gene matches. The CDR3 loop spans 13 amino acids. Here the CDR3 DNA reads TGTGCCTGGTCCGACAGGGGTGATCAGCCCCAGCATTTT. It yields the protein CAWSDRGDQPQHF.

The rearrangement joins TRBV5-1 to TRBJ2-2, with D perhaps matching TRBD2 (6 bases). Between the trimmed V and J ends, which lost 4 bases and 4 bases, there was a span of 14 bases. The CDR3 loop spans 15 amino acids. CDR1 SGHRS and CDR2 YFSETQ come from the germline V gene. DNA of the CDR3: TGCGCCAGCAGCCCTCGTCAGGGAGGCACCGGGGAGCTGTTTTTT. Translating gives CASSPRQGGTGELFF.

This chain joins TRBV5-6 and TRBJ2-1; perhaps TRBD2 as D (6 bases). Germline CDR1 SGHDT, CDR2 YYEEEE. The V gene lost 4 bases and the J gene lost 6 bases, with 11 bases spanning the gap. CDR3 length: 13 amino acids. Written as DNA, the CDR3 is TGTGCCAGCAGCGGGGGGACGATCAATGAGCAGTTCTTC. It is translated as CASSGGTINEQFF.